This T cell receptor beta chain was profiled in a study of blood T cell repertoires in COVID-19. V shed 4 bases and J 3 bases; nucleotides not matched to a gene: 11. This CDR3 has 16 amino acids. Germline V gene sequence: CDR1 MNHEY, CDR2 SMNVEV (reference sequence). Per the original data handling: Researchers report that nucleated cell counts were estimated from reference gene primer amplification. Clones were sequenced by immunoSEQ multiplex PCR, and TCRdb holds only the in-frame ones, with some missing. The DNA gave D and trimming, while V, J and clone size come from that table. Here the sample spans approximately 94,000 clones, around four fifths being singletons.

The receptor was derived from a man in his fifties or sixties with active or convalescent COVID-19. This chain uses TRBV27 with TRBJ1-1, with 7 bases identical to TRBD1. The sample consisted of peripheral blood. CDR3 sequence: CASSSAVTGLYTEAFF. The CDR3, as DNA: TGTGCCAGCAGTTCAGCCGTGACAGGGTTGTACACTGAAGCTTTCTTT.